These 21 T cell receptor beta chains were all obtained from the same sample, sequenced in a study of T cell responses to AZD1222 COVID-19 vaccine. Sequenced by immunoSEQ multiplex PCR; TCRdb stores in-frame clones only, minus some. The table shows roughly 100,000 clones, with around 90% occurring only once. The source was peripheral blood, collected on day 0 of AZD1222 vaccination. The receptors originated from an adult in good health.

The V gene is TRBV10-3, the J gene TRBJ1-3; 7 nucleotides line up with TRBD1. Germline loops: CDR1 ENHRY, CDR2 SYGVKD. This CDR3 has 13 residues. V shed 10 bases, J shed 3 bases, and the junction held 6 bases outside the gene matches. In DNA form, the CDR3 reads TGTGCCACCCATCCAGGGGGTGGAAACACCATATATTTT. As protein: CATHPGGGNTIYF.

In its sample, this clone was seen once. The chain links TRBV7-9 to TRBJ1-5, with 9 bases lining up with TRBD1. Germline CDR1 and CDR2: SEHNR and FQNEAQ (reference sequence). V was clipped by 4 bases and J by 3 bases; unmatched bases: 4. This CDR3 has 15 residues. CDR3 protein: CASSYGTGLNQPQHF. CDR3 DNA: TGTGCCAGCAGCTACGGGACAGGGCTCAATCAGCCCCAGCATTTT.

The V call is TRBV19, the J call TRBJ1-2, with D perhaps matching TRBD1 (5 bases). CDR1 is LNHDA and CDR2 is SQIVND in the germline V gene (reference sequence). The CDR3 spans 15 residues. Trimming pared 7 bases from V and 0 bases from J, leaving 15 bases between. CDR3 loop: CASIGQGPSNYGYTF. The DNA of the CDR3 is TGTGCCAGTATCGGCCAGGGCCCGTCTAACTATGGCTACACCTTC.

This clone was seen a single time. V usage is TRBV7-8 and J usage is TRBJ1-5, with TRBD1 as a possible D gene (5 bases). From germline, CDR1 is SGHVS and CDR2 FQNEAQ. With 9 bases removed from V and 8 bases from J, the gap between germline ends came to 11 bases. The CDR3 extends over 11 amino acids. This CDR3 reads CASGWGEPQHF. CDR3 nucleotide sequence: TGTGCCAGTGGCTGGGGGGAGCCCCAGCATTTT.

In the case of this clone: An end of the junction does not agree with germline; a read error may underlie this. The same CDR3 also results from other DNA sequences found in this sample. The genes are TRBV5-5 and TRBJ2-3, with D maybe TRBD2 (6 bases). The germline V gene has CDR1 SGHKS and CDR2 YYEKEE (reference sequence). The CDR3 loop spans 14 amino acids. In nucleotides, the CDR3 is TGTGCTAGCAGCTTGGTGCCGGGGGTGGATACGCAGTATTTT. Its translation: CASSLVPGVDTQYF.

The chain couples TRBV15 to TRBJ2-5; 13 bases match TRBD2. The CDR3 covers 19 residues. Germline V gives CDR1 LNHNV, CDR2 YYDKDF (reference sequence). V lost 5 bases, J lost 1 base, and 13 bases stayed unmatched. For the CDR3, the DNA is TGTGCCACCAGCGCCCGGACTAGCGGGGGCTCCCGTGCCCAAGAGACCCAGTACTTC. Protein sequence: CATSARTSGGSRAQETQYF.

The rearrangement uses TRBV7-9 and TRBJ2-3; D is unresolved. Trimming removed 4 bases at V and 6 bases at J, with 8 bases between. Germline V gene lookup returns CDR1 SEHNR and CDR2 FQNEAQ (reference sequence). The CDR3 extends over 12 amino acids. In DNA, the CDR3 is TGTGCCAGCAGCTGGCTGGAGGATACGCAGTATTTT. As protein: CASSWLEDTQYF.

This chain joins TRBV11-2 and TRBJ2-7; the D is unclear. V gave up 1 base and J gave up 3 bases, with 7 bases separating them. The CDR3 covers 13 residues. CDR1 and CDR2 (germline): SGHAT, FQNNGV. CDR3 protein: CASSLVTNYEQYF. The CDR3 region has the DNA TGTGCCAGCAGCTTAGTTACGAACTACGAGCAGTACTTC.

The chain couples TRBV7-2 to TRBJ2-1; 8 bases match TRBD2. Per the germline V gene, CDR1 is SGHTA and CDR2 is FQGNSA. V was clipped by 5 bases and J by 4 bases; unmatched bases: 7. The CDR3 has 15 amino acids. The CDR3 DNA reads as TGTGCCAGCAGCGCCGCCGGGACTAGTTACAATGAGCAGTTCTTC. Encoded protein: CASSAAGTSYNEQFF.

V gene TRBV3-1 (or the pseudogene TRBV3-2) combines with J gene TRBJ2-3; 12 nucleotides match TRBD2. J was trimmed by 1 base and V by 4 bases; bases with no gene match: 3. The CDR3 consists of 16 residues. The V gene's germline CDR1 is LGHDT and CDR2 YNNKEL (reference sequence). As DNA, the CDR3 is TGTGCCAGCAGCCTTTGGACTAGCGGGGGCACAGATACGCAGTATTTT. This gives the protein CASSLWTSGGTDTQYF.

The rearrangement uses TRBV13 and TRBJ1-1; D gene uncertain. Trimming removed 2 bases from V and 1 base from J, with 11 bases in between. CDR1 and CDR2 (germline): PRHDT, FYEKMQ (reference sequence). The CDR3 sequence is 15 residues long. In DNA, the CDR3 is TGTGCCAGCAGCTTACCAGTGCGGGGGAACACTGAAGCTTTCTTT. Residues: CASSLPVRGNTEAFF.

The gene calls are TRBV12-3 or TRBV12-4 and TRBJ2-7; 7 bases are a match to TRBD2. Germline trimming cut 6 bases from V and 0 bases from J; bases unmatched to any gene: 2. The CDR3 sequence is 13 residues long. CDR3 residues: CASSRDYSYEQYF. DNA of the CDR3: TGTGCCAGCAGCCGGGACTACTCCTACGAGCAGTACTTC.

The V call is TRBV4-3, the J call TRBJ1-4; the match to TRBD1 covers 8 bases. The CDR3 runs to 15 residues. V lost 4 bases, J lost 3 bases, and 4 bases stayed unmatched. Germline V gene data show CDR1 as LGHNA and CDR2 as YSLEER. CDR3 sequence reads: CASSPHRGANEKLFF. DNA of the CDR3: TGCGCCAGCAGCCCCCACAGGGGGGCTAATGAAAAACTGTTTTTT.

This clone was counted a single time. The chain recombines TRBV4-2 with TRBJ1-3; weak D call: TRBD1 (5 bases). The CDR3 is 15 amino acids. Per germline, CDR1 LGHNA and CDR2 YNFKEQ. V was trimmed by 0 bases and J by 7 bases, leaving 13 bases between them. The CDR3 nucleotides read TGTGCCAGCAGCCAAGACGGGGCACTCCCGAACACCATATATTTT. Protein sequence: CASSQDGALPNTIYF.

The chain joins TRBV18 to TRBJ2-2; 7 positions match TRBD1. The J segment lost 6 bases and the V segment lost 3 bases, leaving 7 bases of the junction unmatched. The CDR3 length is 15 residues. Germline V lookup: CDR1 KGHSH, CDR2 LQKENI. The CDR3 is CASSPLTGTAGELFF. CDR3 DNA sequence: TGTGCCAGCTCACCCCTGACAGGGACGGCCGGGGAGCTGTTTTTT.

CDR3 DNA: TGTGCCAGCGAGGGCCTGGGAAACGAGCAGTACTTC. Its protein product is CASEGLGNEQYF. This rearrangement joins TRBV7-9 to TRBJ2-7; TRBD2 is a possible D gene (5 bases). CDR1 SEHNR and CDR2 FQNEAQ come from the germline V gene (reference sequence). This CDR3 spans 12 amino acids. The V and J ends lost 8 bases and 5 bases respectively, with 13 bases between them. The entire variable domain, with the rest obtained from reference TRBV7-9 and TRBJ2-7, is as follows: DTGVSQNPRHKITKRGQNVTFRCDPISEHNRLYWYRQTLGQGPEFLTYFQNEAQLEKSRLLSDRFSAERPKGSFSTLEIQRTEQGDSAMYLCASEGLGNEQYFGPGTRLTVT.

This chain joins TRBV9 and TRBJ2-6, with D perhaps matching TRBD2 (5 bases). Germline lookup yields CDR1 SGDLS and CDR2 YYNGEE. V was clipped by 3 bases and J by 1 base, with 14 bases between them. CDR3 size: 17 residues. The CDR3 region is CASSAGTGRSGANVLTF. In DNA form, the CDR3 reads TGTGCCAGCAGCGCGGGAACTGGTCGGTCTGGGGCCAACGTCCTGACTTTC.

The CDR3 DNA follows: TGTGCCAGCACCAAGAGGGGCTCCTACAATGAGCAGTTCTTC. Protein: CASTKRGSYNEQFF. V and J are TRBV6-1 and TRBJ2-1; possibly TRBD1 or TRBD2 for D (5 bases each). Trimming removed 7 bases at V and 0 bases at J, with 10 bases between. The CDR3 contains 14 residues. Germline CDR1 reads MNHNS; CDR2 reads SASEGT.

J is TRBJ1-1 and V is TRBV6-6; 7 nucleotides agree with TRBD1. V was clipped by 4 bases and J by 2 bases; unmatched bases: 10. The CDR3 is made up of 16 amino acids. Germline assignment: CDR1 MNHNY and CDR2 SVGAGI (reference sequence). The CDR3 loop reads CASSSPSRGINTEAFF. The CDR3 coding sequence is TGTGCCAGCAGTTCTCCGTCCAGGGGGATAAACACTGAAGCTTTCTTT.

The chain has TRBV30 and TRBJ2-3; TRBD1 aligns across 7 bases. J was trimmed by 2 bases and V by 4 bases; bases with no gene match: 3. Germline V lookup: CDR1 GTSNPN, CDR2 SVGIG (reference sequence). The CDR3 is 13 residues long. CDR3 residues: CAWNRGVTDTQYF. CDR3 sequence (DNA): TGTGCCTGGAACAGGGGAGTCACAGATACGCAGTATTTT.

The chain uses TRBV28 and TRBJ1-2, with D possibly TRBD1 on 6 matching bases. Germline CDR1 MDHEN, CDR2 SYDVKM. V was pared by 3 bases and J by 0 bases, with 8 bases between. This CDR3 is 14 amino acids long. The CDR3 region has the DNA TGTGCCAGCAGTTTCGGACAGCCTAACTATGGCTACACCTTC. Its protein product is CASSFGQPNYGYTF.